What follows is one T cell receptor beta chain and its context. A far larger clone is off by one base, so a read error is likely. Several immunoSEQ 96-well plates shared each subset's DNA, each plate a replicate. As handled by the study authors: There were no quality scores in the junction-only immunoSEQ sequences, so filtering differed. The method was immunoSEQ multiplex PCR; TCRdb's version includes in-frame clones alone and lacks a portion of them. That table gives V, J and clone size, and the DNA gave D and trimming. The sample holds fewer than 650,000 clones, around 78% seen once. This CDR3 comprises 14 residues. Per germline, CDR1 MGHRA and CDR2 YSYEKL. V was cut by 1 base and J by 4 bases, with 10 bases left in between. The entry originates in a study of shared clonotypes between healthy human individuals. Donors had no recently reported acute infections or vaccinations and were HIV-negative.

The V call is TRBV4-1, the J call TRBJ1-1; D uncertain. The sequencing input was PBMCs. The receptor comes from a middle-aged woman in good health. Some clones in this sample may be carry-over from other donors' samples. The CDR3 coding sequence is TGCGCCAGCAGCCAAGTTAAGGGCAGCACTGAAGCTTTCTTT. Translated, it gives CASSQVKGSTEAFF.